One and the same sample provided the 8 T cell receptor beta chains below, sequenced in a study of blood T cell repertoires in COVID-19. Generated by immunoSEQ multiplex PCR, the TCRdb table keeps only in-frame clones and is missing some. The profile covers about 180,000 clones, with nearly 90% appearing a single time and 2% to 2.5% taken by the ten largest. Sequenced material: PBMCs or T cells enriched from blood (not recorded which). The receptors derive from a woman aged 40 to 49 with acute COVID-19.

This clone was observed a few times. The genes are TRBV4-2 and TRBJ2-3; a possible D gene is TRBD2 (7 bases). CDR1 LGHNA and CDR2 YNFKEQ come from the germline V gene. Deletions cut 5 bases from V and 2 bases from J, with 17 bases between. The CDR3 length is 16 residues. The CDR3 is CASSKGGRTNTDTQYF. The CDR3 bases are TGTGCCAGCAGCAAGGGGGGGCGGACGAACACAGATACGCAGTATTTT.

The chain has TRBV6-5 and TRBJ1-2; D ambiguous. The CDR3 consists of 14 residues. From germline, CDR1 is MNHEY and CDR2 SVGAGI. Trimming cost V 4 bases and J 4 bases, with 13 bases left between them. The CDR3: CASSSLGGPYGYTF. For the CDR3, the DNA is TGTGCCAGCAGTTCACTGGGAGGCCCCTATGGCTACACCTTC.

This chain links TRBV7-9 with TRBJ2-1, with D perhaps matching TRBD2 (6 bases). Germline V lookup: CDR1 SEHNR, CDR2 FQNEAQ (reference sequence). V was shortened by 4 bases and J by 2 bases, with 18 bases between the two germline ends. This CDR3 has 17 amino acids. CDR3: CASSSGGDSLTYNEQFF. The CDR3 DNA is TGTGCCAGCAGCTCCGGAGGGGACTCCCTGACCTACAATGAGCAGTTCTTC.

The chain uses TRBV25-1 and TRBJ1-6, with a tentative D call TRBD1 (6 bases). This CDR3 contains 13 residues. CDR1 MGHDK and CDR2 SYGVNS come from the germline V gene. The V end was cut by 5 bases, the J end by 6 bases, with 8 bases between. Written as DNA, the CDR3 is TGTGCCAGCAGTTACAGGGTTAATTCACCCCTCCACTTT. Translation: CASSYRVNSPLHF. The whole variable domain, remainder taken from reference TRBV25-1 and TRBJ1-6, is EADIYQTPRYLVIGTGKKITLECSQTMGHDKMYWYQQDPGMELHLIHYSYGVNSTEKGDLSSESTVSRIRTEHFPLTLESARPSHTSQYLCASSYRVNSPLHFGNGTRLTVT.

The rearrangement links TRBV4-1 to TRBJ2-1, with 11 bases that match TRBD1. With V trimmed by 1 base and J by 9 bases, 2 bases remained unmatched. The CDR3 totals 14 residues. CDR1 and CDR2 from the germline V gene are MGHRA and YSYEKL. The CDR3 loop reads CASSQGTGGTEQFF. The CDR3 DNA reads TGCGCCAGCAGCCAAGGGACAGGGGGCACTGAGCAGTTCTTC.

V gene TRBV19 combines with J gene TRBJ2-1, with 10 bases fitting TRBD2. In germline, CDR1 is LNHDA, CDR2 SQIVND (reference sequence). Trimming at V came to 1 base and at J to 4 bases, leaving 1 base not matched to a gene. The length of the CDR3 is 15 residues. CDR3 loop: CASSIGTSGYNEQFF. CDR3 sequence (DNA): TGTGCCAGTAGTATAGGGACTAGCGGTTACAATGAGCAGTTCTTC.

This clone was detected once. This chain uses TRBV2 with TRBJ2-7; the match to TRBD1 covers 9 bases. The germline V gene encodes CDR1 SNHLY and CDR2 FYNNEI. The CDR3 is made up of 18 amino acids. The junction had 13 bases not matched to a gene; V was cut back by 4 bases and J by 0 bases. The DNA of the CDR3 is TGTGCCAGCAGTGTCCGGGGACAGGGAGACCTCAACTCCTACGAGCAGTACTTC. Translation gives CASSVRGQGDLNSYEQYF.

Only one count was recorded for this clone. This sequence joins TRBV18 and TRBJ2-7; TRBD1 matches at 7 bases. The germline CDR1 and CDR2 sequences are KGHSH and LQKENI. The J segment lost 4 bases and the V segment lost 5 bases, leaving 8 bases of the junction unmatched. The CDR3 sequence is 14 residues long. As DNA, the CDR3 is TGTGCCAGCTCAGACAGGGATTTCTCTTACGAGCAGTACTTC. As protein: CASSDRDFSYEQYF.